The 15 T cell receptor beta chains below come from one sample, sequenced in a study of blood T cell repertoires in COVID-19. Data came from immunoSEQ multiplex PCR; TCRdb stores just in-frame clones and leaves some out. The table shows about 480,000 clones, with around 87% occurring only once. Source material: PBMCs or T cells enriched from blood (not recorded which). These receptors came from a woman in her 40s who had recovered from COVID-19.

J is TRBJ2-7 and V is TRBV7-8, with 7 bases that match TRBD1. CDR1 SGHVS and CDR2 FQNEAQ come from the germline V gene. The J segment lost 3 bases and the V segment lost 5 bases, leaving 7 bases of the junction unmatched. The length of the CDR3 is 14 residues. CDR3 region: CASSRGTDFYEQYF. The CDR3 nucleotides are TGTGCCAGCAGCCGAGGGACAGACTTCTACGAGCAGTACTTC.

V is TRBV11-2 and J is TRBJ2-1; 9 nucleotides align to TRBD2. The germline gives CDR1 SGHAT, CDR2 FQNNGV. V was pared by 7 bases and J by 4 bases, with 5 bases of the junction left unmatched. The CDR3 is 14 amino acids. CDR3 in DNA: TGTGCCAGCAACAATCTAGCGGGGTACAATGAGCAGTTCTTC. Its protein product is CASNNLAGYNEQFF. Looking up the rest from reference TRBV11-2 and TRBJ2-1 gives the full variable domain: EAGVAQSPRYKIIEKRQSVAFWCNPISGHATLYWYQQILGQGPKLLIQFQNNGVVDDSQLPKDRFSAERLKGVDSTLKIQPAKLEDSAVYLCASNNLAGYNEQFFGPGTRLTVL.

In this sample, this clone turned up a few times. The chain employs TRBV4-1 and TRBJ2-1; the D is unclear. CDR1 and CDR2 (germline): MGHRA, YSYEKL. The CDR3 consists of 17 residues. V was shortened by 5 bases and J by 0 bases, with 17 bases between the two germline ends. The CDR3 region is CASSYALPVSSYNEQFF. The DNA for the CDR3 is TGCGCCAGCAGCTATGCCCTCCCGGTAAGCTCCTACAATGAGCAGTTCTTC.

The rearrangement links TRBV15 to TRBJ1-1, with D possibly TRBD1 on 5 matching bases. In germline, CDR1 is LNHNV, CDR2 YYDKDF (reference sequence). Trimming took off 0 bases at V and 1 base at J, with 12 bases between the two ends. The CDR3 covers 16 residues. This CDR3 is CATSRDRAGRNTEAFF. In nucleotides, the CDR3 is TGTGCCACCAGCAGAGATAGGGCAGGGCGGAACACTGAAGCTTTCTTT.

The chain combines TRBV15 with TRBJ2-5, with 10 bases aligning to TRBD2. The germline V gene has CDR1 LNHNV and CDR2 YYDKDF (reference sequence). CDR3 length: 15 amino acids. V trimming: 3 bases; J trimming: 5 bases; junction bases outside the gene matches: 6. The CDR3 spells CATSSLAGVGETQYF. CDR3 in DNA: TGTGCCACCAGCAGCCTAGCGGGAGTAGGGGAGACCCAGTACTTC.

V gene TRBV7-9 combines with J gene TRBJ2-3; 7 bases align to TRBD1. Germline CDR1 and CDR2: SEHNR and FQNEAQ (reference sequence). The CDR3 contains 12 residues. Trimming took 5 bases from V and 5 from J; bases not matched to a gene: 1. The CDR3 bases are TGTGCCAGCAGCCGGGACAGAGATACGCAGTATTTT. This gives the protein CASSRDRDTQYF. The full variable domain, its missing parts supplied by reference TRBV7-9 and TRBJ2-3, is DTGVSQNPRHKITKRGQNVTFRCDPISEHNRLYWYRQTLGQGPEFLTYFQNEAQLEKSRLLSDRFSAERPKGSFSTLEIQRTEQGDSAMYLCASSRDRDTQYFGPGTRLTVL.

The sample holds one count of this clone. The chain carries TRBV7-2 and TRBJ2-1; 8 nucleotides agree with TRBD2. Germline CDR1 reads SGHTA; CDR2 reads FQGNSA. This CDR3 has 16 residues. The J segment lost 7 bases and the V segment lost 5 bases, leaving 13 bases of the junction unmatched. The CDR3 sequence: CASSEGGAGGGNEQFF. CDR3 nucleotides: TGTGCCAGCAGCGAGGGCGGGGCGGGCGGGGGGAATGAGCAGTTCTTC. Together with reference TRBV7-2 and TRBJ2-1, the CDR3 gives the full variable domain: GAGVSQSPSNKVTEKGKDVELRCDPISGHTALYWYRQSLGQGLEFLIYFQGNSAPDKSGLPSDRFSAERTGGSVSTLTIQRTQQEDSAVYLCASSEGGAGGGNEQFFGPGTRLTVL.

V is TRBV6-5 and J is TRBJ2-3; weak D call: TRBD2 (5 bases). Trimming pared 6 bases from V and 7 bases from J, leaving 14 bases between. The CDR3 has 13 amino acids. CDR1 is MNHEY and CDR2 is SVGAGI in the germline V gene. The CDR3 sequence: CASSPTSGYTQYF. CDR3 coding DNA: TGTGCCAGCAGCCCCACTTCGGGGTATACGCAGTATTTT.

This rearrangement joins TRBV18 to TRBJ1-3, with a tentative D call TRBD1 (6 bases). The length of the CDR3 is 14 residues. CDR1 is KGHSH and CDR2 is LQKENI in the germline V gene. V was pared by 8 bases and J by 0 bases, with 11 bases between. The CDR3 reads CASVDRDSGNTIYF. The CDR3 region has the DNA TGTGCCAGCGTGGACAGAGACTCTGGAAACACCATATATTTT.

The chain joins TRBV19 to TRBJ1-1; D remains unclear. The V gene's germline CDR1 is LNHDA and CDR2 SQIVND (reference sequence). The CDR3 is made up of 12 amino acids. Trimming took off 5 bases at V and 3 bases at J, with 7 bases between the two ends. CDR3 sequence (DNA): TGTGCCAGTAGTCCCCCTGACACTGAAGCTTTCTTT. Its protein product is CASSPPDTEAFF. Looking up the rest from reference TRBV19 and TRBJ1-1 gives the full variable domain: DGGITQSPKYLFRKEGQNVTLSCEQNLNHDAMYWYRQDPGQGLRLIYYSQIVNDFQKGDIAEGYSVSREKKESFPLTVTSAQKNPTAFYLCASSPPDTEAFFGQGTRLTVV.

The chain joins TRBV27 to TRBJ2-7; 7 nucleotides align to TRBD2. Germline V gene sequence: CDR1 MNHEY, CDR2 SMNVEV (reference sequence). Trimming took 3 bases from V and 5 from J; bases not matched to a gene: 10. CDR3 size: 15 residues. The CDR3 nucleotides read TGTGCCAGCAGTTTCGGGCGGGAGACGTTCAACGAGCAGTACTTC. Protein: CASSFGRETFNEQYF.

The V and J genes are TRBV7-9 and TRBJ2-4, with 10 bases aligning to TRBD2. The J segment lost 0 bases and the V segment lost 5 bases, leaving 7 bases of the junction unmatched. Germline-derived CDR1 and CDR2 are SEHNR and FQNEAQ (reference sequence). This CDR3 has 17 residues. CDR3 loop: CASSRLGLAVAKNIQYF. As DNA, the CDR3 is TGTGCCAGCAGCCGCCTTGGACTAGCGGTAGCCAAAAACATTCAGTACTTC. The variable domain in full, completed from reference TRBV7-9 and TRBJ2-4, reads DTGVSQNPRHKITKRGQNVTFRCDPISEHNRLYWYRQTLGQGPEFLTYFQNEAQLEKSRLLSDRFSAERPKGSFSTLEIQRTEQGDSAMYLCASSRLGLAVAKNIQYFGAGTRLSVL.

The genes are TRBV25-1 and TRBJ2-7; maybe TRBD2 (6 bases). Germline lookup yields CDR1 MGHDK and CDR2 SYGVNS. The CDR3 covers 15 residues. Trimming stripped 5 bases from V and 1 base from J, with 15 bases between. CDR3 in amino acids: CASSNRPGLSYEQYF. The CDR3 DNA follows: TGTGCCAGCAGTAATCGCCCGGGACTTTCCTACGAGCAGTACTTC.

The chain uses TRBV6-5 and TRBJ1-4, with D unresolved. V lost 5 bases, J lost 10 bases, and 14 bases lay in between. CDR3 length: 13 residues. The germline V gene encodes CDR1 MNHEY and CDR2 SVGAGI. This chain's CDR3 is CASSPENRGKLFF. The CDR3 DNA follows: TGTGCCAGCAGTCCGGAGAATAGAGGAAAACTGTTTTTT.

This clone has a handful of counts. The V call is TRBV15, the J call TRBJ2-3, with 8 nucleotides matching TRBD2. Germline CDR1 and CDR2: LNHNV and YYDKDF (reference sequence). V dropped 3 bases and J dropped 3; count of bases not matched to a gene: 2. This CDR3 region has 14 residues. CDR3 nucleotides: TGTGCCACCAGCAGGACTAGCGAGACAGATACGCAGTATTTT. This gives the protein CATSRTSETDTQYF.